The source of this T cell receptor beta chain is a study of OX40 agonist ivuxolimab in advanced cancers. Across the study: Mean age roughly 65 years, range roughly 20 to 85; roughly 80% male. Two patients with cutaneous melanoma and one with hepatocellular carcinoma, three in total, showed partial responses.

Only in-frame clones appear in the TCRdb table, and some are missing; sequencing was by immunoSEQ multiplex PCR. The table lists some 8,900 clones, about two thirds of them singletons. V was pared by 3 bases and J by 5 bases, with 16 bases between. The CDR3 loop spans 15 amino acids. Per germline, CDR1 LNHDA and CDR2 SQIVND (reference sequence). This sequence joins TRBV19 and TRBJ1-2; D ambiguous. The sequenced sample was CD4+ or CD8+ T cells sorted from blood, obtained in a trial of the OX40 agonist ivuxolimab. This clonotype was sampled from an adult with an advanced solid tumor such as melanoma, head and neck, liver or kidney cancer. CDR3 residues: CASSIDPLDLYGYTF. In nucleotides, the CDR3 is TGTGCCAGTAGTATCGACCCTTTGGACCTATATGGCTACACCTTC.